The next 27 T cell receptor beta chains were all read from a single sample in a study of a mutant IDH1 vaccine in newly diagnosed glioma. Method: immunoSEQ multiplex PCR; TCRdb's copy keeps in-frame clones and lacks some. Of about 40,000 clones in the sample, 82% were seen once. Time point: week 47, end of study. A 20-mer mutant IDH1 peptide at 300 ug was injected subcutaneously with topical imiquimod. The antigens for these receptors are not known. The starting material was PBMCs, obtained from a glioma patient whose treatment included an IDH1 peptide vaccine. Source of these receptors: a young man with glioma. Some clones in this sample may be carry-over from other donors' samples.

The genes are TRBV6-1 and TRBJ2-7; 7 bases line up with TRBD1. Germline V gene data show CDR1 as MNHNS and CDR2 as SASEGT. With V trimmed by 7 bases and J by 5 bases, 8 bases remained unmatched. The CDR3 totals 13 residues. CDR3 protein: CASITTGPNEQYF. The DNA of the CDR3 is TGTGCCAGCATTACGACAGGGCCGAACGAGCAGTACTTC.

A few counts support this clone. CDR3 residues: CSVAVEGHLNTEAFF. DNA for the CDR3: TGCAGCGTTGCCGTGGAGGGACACCTGAACACTGAAGCTTTCTTT. V gene TRBV29-1 combines with J gene TRBJ1-1, with TRBD1 as a possible D gene (6 bases). The CDR3 runs 15 residues. The V and J ends lost 4 bases and 0 bases respectively, with 15 bases between them. CDR1 is SQVTM, CDR2 ANQGSEA, per germline.

V and J are TRBV9 and TRBJ2-3, with 8 bases lining up with TRBD2. Trimming at V came to 0 bases and at J to 6 bases, leaving 6 bases not matched to a gene. Germline V gene data show CDR1 as SGDLS and CDR2 as YYNGEE. The CDR3 runs 15 residues. CDR3 amino acids: CASSVVSGIGDTQYF. CDR3 bases: TGTGCCAGCAGCGTAGTTAGCGGGATAGGGGATACGCAGTATTTT.

This clone appeared once. This chain connects TRBV9 to TRBJ2-5; possibly TRBD2 for D (5 bases). Germline loops: CDR1 SGDLS, CDR2 YYNGEE. V lost 0 bases, J lost 4 bases, and 19 bases lay in between. The CDR3 sequence is 17 residues long. This CDR3 reads CASSVGTGLLSGETQYF. The CDR3 DNA reads as TGTGCCAGCAGCGTAGGTACCGGACTCCTATCCGGAGAGACCCAGTACTTC.

V and J are TRBV18 and TRBJ1-1, with 8 bases that match TRBD1. Germline V gives CDR1 KGHSH, CDR2 LQKENI. The J segment lost 1 base and the V segment lost 6 bases, leaving 1 base of the junction unmatched. This CDR3 spans 13 amino acids. CDR3: CASSGQGNTEAFF. In nucleotides, the CDR3 is TGTGCCAGCTCTGGACAGGGGAACACTGAAGCTTTCTTT.

The chain couples TRBV27 to TRBJ2-6; 9 nucleotides agree with TRBD1. Per germline, CDR1 MNHEY and CDR2 SMNVEV (reference sequence). Trimming took 6 bases from V and 1 from J; bases not matched to a gene: 7. This CDR3 is built from 17 residues. The DNA of the CDR3 is TGTGCCAGCAGGTCCGGGACAGGGCCGTCTGGGGCCAACGTCCTGACTTTC. This translates into CASRSGTGPSGANVLTF. The full variable domain, its missing parts supplied by reference TRBV27 and TRBJ2-6, is EAQVTQNPRYLITVTGKKLTVTCSQNMNHEYMSWYRQDPGLGLRQIYYSMNVEVTDKGDVPEGYKVSRKEKRNFPLILESPSPNQTSLYFCASRSGTGPSGANVLTFGAGSRLTVL.

The V call is TRBV7-9, the J call TRBJ2-1; D gene uncertain. CDR1 is SEHNR, CDR2 FQNEAQ, per germline (reference sequence). The CDR3 is 14 residues long. Trimming left V 5 bases short and J 4 bases short, with 12 bases between. CDR3 in amino acids: CASSIFTDYNEQFF. The CDR3 coding sequence is TGTGCCAGCAGCATCTTTACGGATTACAATGAGCAGTTCTTC.

This chain links TRBV7-9 with TRBJ2-7; 12 bases match TRBD2. This CDR3 is 18 amino acids long. CDR1 is SEHNR, CDR2 FQNEAQ, per germline (reference sequence). The V and J ends lost 5 bases and 0 bases, in that order; junction bases with no gene match: 11. The CDR3, as DNA: TGTGCCAGCAGCACCTCCATGGGGACTAGCGGGCACTCCTACGAGCAGTACTTC. It translates to CASSTSMGTSGHSYEQYF.

The chain recombines TRBV28 with TRBJ1-2; D gene uncertain. Trimming took off 6 bases at V and 7 bases at J, with 15 bases between the two ends. This CDR3 has 13 residues. The germline V gene has CDR1 MDHEN and CDR2 SYDVKM. CDR3 sequence reads: CASSLVISRGYTF. CDR3 nucleotide sequence: TGTGCCAGCAGCTTGGTGATAAGTCGTGGCTACACCTTC.

This chain connects TRBV6-5 to TRBJ2-5; TRBD1 or TRBD2 may be the D gene (5 bases each). There are 14 residues in the CDR3. V gave up 4 bases and J gave up 5 bases, with 14 bases separating them. Germline V gene lookup returns CDR1 MNHEY and CDR2 SVGAGI. CDR3 amino acids: CASSFARGEETQYF. In nucleotides, the CDR3 is TGTGCCAGCAGTTTTGCGAGGGGCGAGGAGACCCAGTACTTC.

This sequence joins TRBV25-1 and TRBJ1-1; D is possibly TRBD1 (6 bases). CDR1 is MGHDK, CDR2 SYGVNS, per germline. The V end lost 8 bases, the J end lost 1 base, and 14 bases lay between the germline ends. The CDR3 covers 14 residues. The CDR3 coding sequence is TGTGCCAGCCAGGCCCAGGGGAGGAACACTGAAGCTTTCTTT. Residues: CASQAQGRNTEAFF.

The chain carries TRBV5-4 and TRBJ2-5; D is ambiguous. Germline CDR1 is SGHNT and CDR2 is YYREEE (reference sequence). V gave up 0 bases and J gave up 5 bases, with 17 bases separating them. The CDR3 loop spans 16 amino acids. In DNA form, the CDR3 reads TGTGCCAGCAGCTTGGGGGTGAACCCGCAAATGGAGACCCAGTACTTC. It is translated as CASSLGVNPQMETQYF.

The chain employs TRBV6-5 and TRBJ1-5; tentative D call: TRBD1 (6 bases). V was clipped by 2 bases and J by 7 bases, with 9 bases between them. Germline CDR1 MNHEY, CDR2 SVGAGI. The CDR3 extends over 13 amino acids. CDR3 sequence (DNA): TGTGCCAGCAGTTACGCACAGGGACAGCCCCAGCATTTT. This sequence encodes CASSYAQGQPQHF.

This rearrangement joins TRBV7-6 to TRBJ1-2, with 9 positions matching TRBD1. The V gene end was trimmed by 5 bases and the J gene end by 1 base; junction bases not matched to a gene: 17. Per germline, CDR1 SGHVS and CDR2 FNYEAQ. The CDR3 sequence is 19 residues long. As DNA, the CDR3 is TGTGCCAGCAGCCCTTTCCGGGACAGGGTGCCTTTAAATAACTATGGCTACACCTTC. Its protein product is CASSPFRDRVPLNNYGYTF.

This clone has just a few counts. This chain joins TRBV7-9 and TRBJ1-4; the D gene is possibly TRBD1 (5 bases). The CDR3 contains 15 residues. Germline assignment: CDR1 SEHNR and CDR2 FQNEAQ (reference sequence). The ends were cut back, 1 base at V and 3 bases at J, with 9 bases in the middle. CDR3 coding DNA: TGTGCCAGCAGCTTAGTGACAGACTCTAATGAAAAACTGTTTTTT. It translates to CASSLVTDSNEKLFF. Together with reference TRBV7-9 and TRBJ1-4, the CDR3 gives the full variable domain: DTGVSQNPRHKITKRGQNVTFRCDPISEHNRLYWYRQTLGQGPEFLTYFQNEAQLEKSRLLSDRFSAERPKGSFSTLEIQRTEQGDSAMYLCASSLVTDSNEKLFFGSGTQLSVL.

This chain connects TRBV6-5 to TRBJ1-1; D is unresolved. CDR3 size: 14 residues. V gave up 7 bases and J gave up 0 bases, with 12 bases separating them. The germline V gene encodes CDR1 MNHEY and CDR2 SVGAGI. CDR3 DNA sequence: TGTGCCAGCACTACTCTTGGGGTGAACACTGAAGCTTTCTTT. Translated, it gives CASTTLGVNTEAFF.

The chain employs TRBV9 and TRBJ2-7; D remains ambiguous. The CDR3 runs 12 residues. Trimming left V 2 bases short and J 6 bases short, with 9 bases between. CDR1 SGDLS and CDR2 YYNGEE come from the germline V gene. This CDR3 is CASSVFFGEQYF. CDR3 sequence (DNA): TGTGCCAGCAGCGTCTTTTTCGGCGAGCAGTACTTC.

This chain uses TRBV27 with TRBJ1-1; TRBD1 agrees at 9 bases. The V gene end was trimmed by 5 bases and the J gene end by 0 bases; junction bases not matched to a gene: 7. CDR3 size: 16 residues. The germline CDR1 and CDR2 sequences are MNHEY and SMNVEV (reference sequence). This CDR3 reads CASSILQGAVNTEAFF. CDR3 DNA sequence: TGTGCCAGCAGTATCCTACAGGGGGCTGTGAACACTGAAGCTTTCTTT.

The chain joins TRBV21-1 to TRBJ1-5. TRBV21-1 is assigned pseudogene status. The CDR3 consists of 18 residues. This CDR3 is CASSTSDVRDSSNQPQHF. In DNA form, the CDR3 reads TGTGCCAGCAGCACCTCCGATGTTAGGGATTCTAGCAATCAGCCCCAGCATTTT.

The CDR3 DNA follows: TGTGCCAGCAGCCTCCCGGGACAGGAAATACTCAGCAATCAGCCCCAGCATTTT. Amino acids: CASSLPGQEILSNQPQHF. The V call is TRBV7-8, the J call TRBJ1-5; TRBD1 agrees at 8 bases. Germline CDR1 SGHVS, CDR2 FQNEAQ. The CDR3 totals 18 residues. After removal of 5 bases from V and 1 base from J, the junction contained 13 bases not matched to a gene. Variable domain in full (rest from reference TRBV7-8 and TRBJ1-5): GAGVSQSPRYKVAKRGQDVALRCDPISGHVSLFWYQQALGQGPEFLTYFQNEAQLDKSGLPSDRFFAERPEGSVSTLKIQRTQQEDSAVYLCASSLPGQEILSNQPQHFGDGTRLSIL.

The chain links TRBV10-3 to TRBJ2-3; 10 nucleotides agree with TRBD1. This CDR3 contains 13 residues. The V gene end was trimmed by 10 bases and the J gene end by 6 bases; junction bases not matched to a gene: 7. The germline gives CDR1 ENHRY, CDR2 SYGVKD. The CDR3 sequence: CATQGQGSDTQYF. Here the CDR3 DNA reads TGTGCCACCCAGGGACAGGGGTCGGATACGCAGTATTTT.

The CDR3 loop reads CASSKQTESYGYTF. CDR3 DNA: TGTGCCAGCAGCAAACAGACGGAATCCTATGGCTACACCTTC. The V and J genes are TRBV5-4 and TRBJ1-2; D is ambiguous. Trimming pared 4 bases from V and 4 bases from J, leaving 14 bases between. CDR1 and CDR2 from the germline V gene are SGHNT and YYREEE (reference sequence). CDR3 length: 14 amino acids.

This clone was seen once. The rearrangement joins TRBV7-2 to TRBJ1-1; perhaps TRBD1 as D (5 bases). V lost 5 bases, J lost 1 base, and 14 bases lay in between. Germline lookup yields CDR1 SGHTA and CDR2 FQGNSA. The CDR3 has 15 amino acids. DNA for the CDR3: TGTGCCAGCAGCCCGCGGGAGGGGTGGAACACTGAAGCTTTCTTT. Translated, it gives CASSPREGWNTEAFF.

The chain links TRBV5-4 to TRBJ1-6; 9 bases are shared with TRBD1. J gave up 10 bases and V 4 bases, and 9 bases lay outside the gene matches. The CDR3 sequence is 15 residues long. Germline loops: CDR1 SGHNT, CDR2 YYREEE (reference sequence). The CDR3 region has the DNA TGTGCCAGCAGCCGGGGGGGACAGGGTGAATCACCCCTCCACTTT. Its translation is CASSRGGQGESPLHF.

The CDR3 loop reads CAWSAGTGKFF. The CDR3 DNA is TGTGCCTGGAGCGCCGGGACAGGGAAGTTCTTC. The J gene is TRBJ2-1, the V gene TRBV30; 9 nucleotides align to TRBD1. CDR3 length equals 11 residues. Germline CDR1 reads GTSNPN; CDR2 reads SVGIG (reference sequence). Trimming removed 3 bases from V and 14 bases from J; junction bases left unmatched: 5.

The chain joins TRBV19 to TRBJ1-5; TRBD1 matches at 7 bases. CDR1 LNHDA and CDR2 SQIVND come from the germline V gene (reference sequence). The CDR3 length is 14 residues. The trim removed 6 bases at V and 5 bases at J, leaving 7 bases unmatched. In DNA form, the CDR3 reads TGTGCCAGTAGAATCAGACAGGGTCATCAGCCCCAGCATTTT. Translation gives CASRIRQGHQPQHF.

The chain employs TRBV6-6 and TRBJ2-7; D is undetermined. This CDR3 region has 13 residues. V lost 2 bases, J lost 6 bases, and 11 bases lay in between. Germline V gene data show CDR1 as MNHNY and CDR2 as SVGAGI (reference sequence). The CDR3 DNA reads as TGTGCCAGCAGTTACCCCCTCAGAGGCGAGCAGTACTTC. Translated: CASSYPLRGEQYF.